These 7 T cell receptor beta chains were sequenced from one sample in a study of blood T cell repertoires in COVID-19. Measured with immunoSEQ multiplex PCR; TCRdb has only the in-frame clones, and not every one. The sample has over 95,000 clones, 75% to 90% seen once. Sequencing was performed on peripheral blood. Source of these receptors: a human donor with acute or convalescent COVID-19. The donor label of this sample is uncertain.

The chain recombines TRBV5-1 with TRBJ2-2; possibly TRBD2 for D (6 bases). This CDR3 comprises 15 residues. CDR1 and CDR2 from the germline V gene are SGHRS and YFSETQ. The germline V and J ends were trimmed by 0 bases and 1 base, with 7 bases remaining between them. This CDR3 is CASSLAGRNTGELFF. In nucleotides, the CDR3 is TGCGCCAGCAGCTTGGCCGGGAGGAACACCGGGGAGCTGTTTTTT.

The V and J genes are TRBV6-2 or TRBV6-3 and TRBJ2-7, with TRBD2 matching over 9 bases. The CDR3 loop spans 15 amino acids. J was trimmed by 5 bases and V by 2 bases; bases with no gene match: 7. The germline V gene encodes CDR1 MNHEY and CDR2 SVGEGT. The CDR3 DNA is TGTGCCAGCAGTTACCGGTCTAGCGGGGTCCACGAGCAGTACTTC. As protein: CASSYRSSGVHEQYF.

CDR3 sequence reads: CASSPIPSGGLADTQYF. The CDR3 nucleotides are TGTGCCAGCAGTCCCATACCGAGCGGGGGCCTCGCAGATACGCAGTATTTT. The rearrangement links TRBV7-6 to TRBJ2-3; 8 nucleotides agree with TRBD2. The CDR3 spans 17 residues. CDR1 is SGHVS and CDR2 is FNYEAQ in the germline V gene. V shed 6 bases and J 4 bases; nucleotides not matched to a gene: 15.

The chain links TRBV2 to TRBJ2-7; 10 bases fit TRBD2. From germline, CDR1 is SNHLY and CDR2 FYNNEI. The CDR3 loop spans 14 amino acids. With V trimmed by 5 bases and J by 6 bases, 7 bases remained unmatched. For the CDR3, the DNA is TGTGCCAGCAGTACCCGACTAGCGGGTGGCGAGCAGTACTTC. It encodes CASSTRLAGGEQYF.

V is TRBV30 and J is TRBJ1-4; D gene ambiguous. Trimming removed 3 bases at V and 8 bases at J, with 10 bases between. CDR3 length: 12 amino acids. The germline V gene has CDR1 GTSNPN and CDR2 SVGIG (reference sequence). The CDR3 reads CAWSLRREKLFF. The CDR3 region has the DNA TGTGCCTGGAGCCTACGGAGGGAAAAACTGTTTTTT.

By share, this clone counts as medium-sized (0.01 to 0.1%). The CDR3 here is CATSRDLETQYF. The CDR3 DNA reads TGTGCCACCAGCAGAGATCTAGAGACCCAGTACTTC. The gene calls are TRBV15 and TRBJ2-5; D is ambiguous. V dropped 0 bases and J dropped 4 bases, with 3 bases sitting between them. This CDR3 contains 12 residues. The germline CDR1 and CDR2 sequences are LNHNV and YYDKDF (reference sequence).

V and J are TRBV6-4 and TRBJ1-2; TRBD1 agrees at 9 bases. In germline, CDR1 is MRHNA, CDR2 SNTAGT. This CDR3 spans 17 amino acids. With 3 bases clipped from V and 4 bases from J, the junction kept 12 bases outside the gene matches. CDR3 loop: CASSDTTGGLFPYGYTF. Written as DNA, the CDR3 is TGTGCCAGCAGTGATACAACAGGGGGCCTTTTTCCCTATGGCTACACCTTC.